Below, 27 T cell receptor beta chains from the same sample are listed, as sequenced in a study of T cells after yellow fever vaccination. Via MiXCR, TCRdb re-called the 5' RACE reads, giving one row per CDR3 protein. The top ten hold approximately 3.4% of the sample, which has about 340,000 distinct CDR3 sequences, approximately 12% seen once. Sequenced here: CD4+ T cells sorted from PBMCs, sampled 15 days after the yellow fever booster vaccination. Receptor source: a man in his late teens or twenties who received the YFV17D yellow fever vaccine.

The rearrangement joins TRBV20-1 to TRBJ1-3; D is possibly TRBD1 (5 bases). There are 14 residues in the CDR3. Germline loops: CDR1 DFQATT, CDR2 SNEGSKA (reference sequence). V lost 3 bases and J lost 0, with 9 bases in between. The CDR3 nucleotides are TGCAGTGCTAGGGAGACAGTCTCTGGAAACACCATATATTTT. Its protein is CSARETVSGNTIYF.

The sample holds many counts of this clonotype. The chain links TRBV3-1 to TRBJ1-4; D not certain. Germline V gives CDR1 LGHDT, CDR2 YNNKEL (reference sequence). Trimming stripped 2 bases from V and 7 bases from J, with 11 bases between. The CDR3 is made up of 14 amino acids. In DNA, the CDR3 is TGTGCCAGCAGCCAAAACAGTAACAGTGAAAAACTGTTTTTT. Its protein product is CASSQNSNSEKLFF.

The V gene is TRBV11-2, the J gene TRBJ2-1; TRBD2 matches at 7 bases. The CDR3 totals 16 residues. The junction had 11 bases not matched to a gene; V was cut back by 5 bases and J by 4 bases. Germline V CDR1 and CDR2: SGHAT, FQNNGV. The CDR3 reads CASSTLLTRGYNEQFF. For the CDR3, the DNA is TGTGCCAGCAGCACCCTACTCACGCGGGGGTACAATGAGCAGTTCTTC.

On this clonotype itself: At one of its ends the junction is not consistent with the germline gene, which may arise from a read error. For the CDR3, the DNA is TGTGCCAACGGCCCGGGAGGCTATAATTTTAATGACCAGTTCTTC. Protein product: CANGPGGYNFNDQFF. The chain employs TRBV28 and TRBJ2-1, with 7 bases matching TRBD2. The V gene's germline CDR1 is MDHEN and CDR2 SYDVKM. This CDR3 spans 15 amino acids.

This clonotype has a handful of counts. This chain links TRBV12-3 or TRBV12-4 with TRBJ2-7; 7 bases match TRBD1. This CDR3 spans 13 amino acids. The junction had 1 base not matched to a gene; V was cut back by 3 bases and J by 2 bases. The CDR3 DNA sequence: TGTGCCAGCAGTTTTCAGGGGGCCTACGAGCAGTACGTC. Amino acid sequence: CASSFQGAYEQYV.

This clonotype has a handful of counts. The CDR3 reads CASSPGQGVNSPLHF. As DNA, the CDR3 is TGTGCCAGCAGCCCCGGACAGGGAGTAAATTCACCCCTCCACTTT. V usage is TRBV5-8 and J usage is TRBJ1-6, with 8 bases matching TRBD1. This CDR3 has 15 amino acids. Germline V gene sequence: CDR1 SGHTS, CDR2 YDEGEE. V trimming: 4 bases; J trimming: 7 bases; junction bases outside the gene matches: 7.

This clonotype was seen a handful of times. J is TRBJ2-7 and V is TRBV6-5; TRBD1 might be the D (6 bases). Looked up from germline, CDR1 is MNHEY and CDR2 is SVGAGI. V lost 6 bases and J 4 bases, leaving 13 bases between the germline ends. The CDR3 has 13 residues. CDR3 sequence (DNA): TGTGCCAGCAGACCGACAGGATCTTACGAGCAGTACGTC. This translates into CASRPTGSYEQYV.

V and J are TRBV5-5 and TRBJ1-6; no definite D call. With 1 base removed from V and 6 bases from J, the gap between germline ends came to 8 bases. Germline CDR1 and CDR2: SGHKS and YYEKEE (reference sequence). The CDR3 length is 14 residues. CDR3 residues: CASSLPDPNSPLHF. The CDR3 bases are TGTGCCAGCAGCTTGCCGGACCCTAATTCACCCCTCCACTTT. Supplemented by reference TRBV5-5 and TRBJ1-6, the full variable domain reads DAGVTQSPTHLIKTRGQQVTLRCSPISGHKSVSWYQQVLGQGPQFIFQYYEKEERGRGNFPDRFSARQFPNYSSELNVNALLLGDSALYLCASSLPDPNSPLHFGNGTRLTVT.

This clonotype came up a few times. The rearrangement uses TRBV5-6 and TRBJ2-3; D remains ambiguous. Trimming left V 4 bases short and J 2 bases short, with 14 bases between. The CDR3 spans 15 residues. The germline V gene has CDR1 SGHDT and CDR2 YYEEEE. The CDR3 coding sequence is TGTGCCAGCAGCCCCACGCGTTCGGTCACAGATACGCAGTATTTT. Residues: CASSPTRSVTDTQYF.

This clonotype was counted only a few times. V usage is TRBV20-1 and J usage is TRBJ2-5; D perhaps matches TRBD1 (6 bases). V gave up 0 bases and J gave up 1 base, with 9 bases separating them. This CDR3 spans 14 amino acids. Per the germline V gene, CDR1 is DFQATT and CDR2 is SNEGSKA (reference sequence). CDR3 nucleotides: TGCAGTGCTAGAGACCACAGGGTCCAAGAGACCCAGTACTTC. This gives the protein CSARDHRVQETQYF.

This clonotype was seen a handful of times. V gene TRBV20-1 combines with J gene TRBJ2-5, with D possibly matching TRBD1 (6 bases). There are 18 residues in the CDR3. Between the trimmed V and J ends, which lost 4 bases and 7 bases, there was a span of 31 bases. In germline, CDR1 is DFQATT, CDR2 SNEGSKA (reference sequence). The CDR3 region has the DNA TGCAGTGCTAATCGAAGGTCTAGGACAGAGGCTTTCCCTTGGACCCAGTACTTC. Translated: CSANRRSRTEAFPWTQYF.

V is TRBV20-1 and J is TRBJ1-6; D is possibly TRBD1 (5 bases). V dropped 2 bases and J dropped 10 bases, with 18 bases sitting between them. The germline CDR1 and CDR2 sequences are DFQATT and SNEGSKA (reference sequence). The CDR3 covers 15 residues. CDR3 DNA: TGCAGTGCTAGAATAGATGCGGGGGGACGGTCACCCCTCCACTTT. Its protein product is CSARIDAGGRSPLHF.

This clonotype was counted between two and nine times. The chain recombines TRBV12-3 or TRBV12-4 with TRBJ2-3; TRBD1 matches at 8 bases. The CDR3 contains 15 residues. J was trimmed by 8 bases and V by 1 base; bases with no gene match: 8. CDR3 residues: CASSLGQGNVGTQYF. The CDR3 coding sequence is TGTGCCAGCAGTTTAGGACAGGGGAATGTAGGTACGCAGTATTTT.

The table lists this clonotype with many counts. The V call is TRBV19, the J call TRBJ2-4; D remains ambiguous. Germline CDR1 LNHDA, CDR2 SQIVND (reference sequence). V lost 6 bases and J 0 bases, leaving 15 bases between the germline ends. The CDR3 has 16 amino acids. The CDR3 spells CASSWRTKEAKNIQYF. The CDR3 DNA reads TGTGCCAGTAGCTGGCGGACCAAGGAAGCCAAAAACATTCAGTACTTC.

This sequence joins TRBV6-5 and TRBJ2-1, with 12 bases that match TRBD2. This CDR3 spans 15 amino acids. Germline V gene sequence: CDR1 MNHEY, CDR2 SVGAGI. With V trimmed by 6 bases and J by 6 bases, 6 bases remained unmatched. The CDR3 protein is CASRPPGLAGNEQFF. In nucleotides, the CDR3 is TGTGCCAGCAGACCTCCGGGACTAGCGGGCAATGAGCAGTTCTTC.

The rearrangement links TRBV5-4 to TRBJ1-4; TRBD1 is a possible D gene (5 bases). The CDR3 runs 14 residues. The V gene's germline CDR1 is SGHNT and CDR2 YYREEE (reference sequence). Trimming left V 2 bases short and J 11 bases short, with 16 bases between. This CDR3 reads CASSLTGSNEKLFF. CDR3 DNA: TGTGCCAGCAGCTTAACAGGCTCAAACGAGAAACTGTTTTTT.

The chain is built from TRBV15 and TRBJ2-2; 7 bases are a match to TRBD1. This CDR3 has 18 residues. Germline V gene data show CDR1 as LNHNV and CDR2 as YYDKDF (reference sequence). After removal of 5 bases from V and 1 base from J, the junction contained 13 bases not matched to a gene. The DNA for the CDR3 is TGTGCCACCAGCCGAGGGACAGCACCCCCCCTGAACACCGGGGAGCTGTTTTTT. This encodes CATSRGTAPPLNTGELFF.

This clonotype was recorded many times. V gene TRBV4-2 combines with J gene TRBJ2-7; no firm D call. V was cut by 0 bases and J by 5 bases, with 8 bases left in between. The CDR3 totals 13 residues. Germline-derived CDR1 and CDR2 are LGHNA and YNFKEQ. The CDR3 region is CASSQDWQNEQYF. CDR3 bases: TGTGCCAGCAGCCAAGACTGGCAGAACGAGCAGTACTTC.

The chain links TRBV10-3 to TRBJ2-7; 8 bases line up with TRBD2. This CDR3 is built from 14 residues. Germline CDR1 ENHRY, CDR2 SYGVKD. After removal of 3 bases from V and 4 bases from J, the junction contained 5 bases not matched to a gene. This CDR3 is CAISDGRGAYEQYF. As DNA, the CDR3 is TGTGCCATCAGTGACGGGAGGGGGGCTTACGAGCAGTACTTC.

This clonotype was seen more than once but under ten times. The V gene is TRBV5-1, the J gene TRBJ1-1; D is unresolved. The CDR3 is 14 amino acids. CDR1 is SGHRS and CDR2 is YFSETQ in the germline V gene. V was cut by 0 bases and J by 6 bases, with 12 bases left in between. Here the CDR3 reads CASSLGAGAAEAFF. As DNA, the CDR3 is TGCGCCAGCAGCTTGGGGGCAGGTGCGGCTGAAGCTTTCTTT.

This clonotype turned up a few times. CDR3 sequence: CASSLDRQGSRYEQYF. In nucleotides, the CDR3 is TGCGCCAGCAGCTTGGACCGACAGGGTTCACGCTACGAGCAGTACTTC. The chain couples TRBV5-1 to TRBJ2-7; 7 bases align to TRBD1. V shed 0 bases, J shed 3 bases, and the junction held 9 bases outside the gene matches. The germline V gene encodes CDR1 SGHRS and CDR2 YFSETQ. The CDR3 totals 16 residues.

This clonotype was seen more than once but under ten times. The chain joins TRBV15 to TRBJ2-2; D may correspond to TRBD1 or TRBD2 (6 bases each). CDR3 length: 14 amino acids. CDR1 is LNHNV and CDR2 is YYDKDF in the germline V gene (reference sequence). With 8 bases removed from V and 4 bases from J, the gap between germline ends came to 14 bases. The CDR3 DNA reads TGTGCCACCTCCCGGGGGCCGGTCACCGGGGAGCTGTTTTTT. Translating gives CATSRGPVTGELFF.

This clonotype has only one observation. This chain uses TRBV7-2 with TRBJ2-2; D is unclear. The CDR3 contains 13 residues. The germline V gene encodes CDR1 SGHTA and CDR2 FQGNSA. Trimming cost V 5 bases and J 7 bases, with 11 bases left between them. Written as DNA, the CDR3 is TGTGCCAGCAGCCGCGGTTTCGGCGGGGAGCTGTTTTTT. Amino acid sequence: CASSRGFGGELFF.

A few counts support this clonotype. CDR3 coding DNA: TGTGCCAGCAGCGCGAGAGGCAGGGGTTTCATCGAGTCACCCCTCCACTTT. The encoded protein is CASSARGRGFIESPLHF. This chain links TRBV7-3 with TRBJ1-6, with a weak D call TRBD1 (6 bases). CDR3 length equals 17 residues. Trimming took off 5 bases at V and 10 bases at J, with 24 bases between the two ends. Germline CDR1 and CDR2: SGHTA and FQGTGA.

The sample holds a few counts of this clonotype. This chain uses TRBV12-3 or TRBV12-4 with TRBJ1-1; 7 positions match TRBD1. The junction had 6 bases not matched to a gene; V was cut back by 7 bases and J by 7 bases. This CDR3 is built from 12 residues. This CDR3 is CASKRGQDEAFF. The CDR3 DNA follows: TGTGCCAGCAAAAGGGGGCAAGATGAAGCTTTCTTT.

The rearrangement links TRBV4-2 to TRBJ1-2; 9 nucleotides align to TRBD1. Germline trimming cut 4 bases from V and 3 bases from J; bases unmatched to any gene: 6. The length of the CDR3 is 15 residues. In germline, CDR1 is LGHNA, CDR2 YNFKEQ. The CDR3 here is CASSPGGQGDYGYTF. The CDR3 DNA reads as TGTGCCAGCAGCCCAGGGGGACAGGGAGACTATGGCTACACCTTC.

Many counts were recorded for this clonotype. V gene TRBV7-2 combines with J gene TRBJ2-2; 7 bases align to TRBD2. Germline-derived CDR1 and CDR2 are SGHTA and FQGNSA. With 2 bases clipped from V and 0 bases from J, the junction kept 3 bases outside the gene matches. The CDR3 consists of 16 residues. The CDR3 is CASSLTGGTNTGELFF. For the CDR3, the DNA is TGTGCCAGCAGCTTAACGGGGGGAACGAACACCGGGGAGCTGTTTTTT.